This TCR beta chain was identified during a study of blood T cell repertoires in COVID-19. The germline CDR1 and CDR2 sequences are SGHRS and YFSETQ. J gave up 2 bases and V 4 bases, and 11 bases lay outside the gene matches. This CDR3 has 16 residues. Assay: immunoSEQ multiplex PCR; the TCRdb copy retains only in-frame clones and omits some. The sample contains fewer than 350,000 clones, approximately 90% of which appear only once. Sequencing used peripheral blood. The chain joins TRBV5-1 to TRBJ2-5; 7 nucleotides agree with TRBD1. The TCR comes from a young woman with COVID-19, enrolled during active disease. The CDR3 DNA follows: TGCGCCAGCAGCCTAATGGGACAGACATTGCAAGAGACCCAGTACTTC. Its protein is CASSLMGQTLQETQYF.